This paragraph reports one TCR beta chain. Its antigen is unknown. The 5'RACE method, run with constant-segment primers, produced TCR alpha and TCR beta cDNA libraries (carrying sample barcodes and UMIs). TCRdb analysed the 5' RACE reads with MiXCR anew, one entry per CDR3 protein. Among about 560,000 distinct CDR3 sequences listed, 15% to 20% were seen once. The entry originates in a study of T-cell memory formation after mild COVID-19. Overall study findings and caveats: Among CD4+ contracting clones, most were CM and EM, and CD8+ ones EMRA.

CDR3 length: 16 amino acids. From germline, CDR1 is SGHNT and CDR2 YENEEA. Deletions cut 2 bases from V and 2 bases from J, with 10 bases between. Sequenced material: PBMCs or a T cell subset sorted from them (not recorded which). The J gene is TRBJ2-6, the V gene TRBV11-3, with D unclear. The origin of this receptor is an adult woman who had mild COVID-19 (a few samples of this study predate the infection). Cell type and time point are not known. CDR3 DNA sequence: TGTGCCAGCAGCTTACCGGGCCTTACTGGGGCCAACGTCCTGACTTTC. Protein product: CASSLPGLTGANVLTF.